These 26 T cell receptor beta chains originate from one sample sequenced in a study of blood T cells in healthy people across ages. A sample-barcoded 5' primer and a J-beta primer mix were used in a second PCR of roughly 6 to 11 cycles. TCRdb reprocessed the 5' RACE reads with MiXCR, giving one entry per CDR3 protein. This sample has a few hundred thousand distinct CDR3 sequences; approximately 47% occur once, and the top ten carry 50% to 65%. What was sequenced was blood. The receptor source for this set is a man aged 60 to 75 in good health.

The chain employs TRBV21-1 and TRBJ1-2. TRBV21-1 is a pseudogene locus. This CDR3 contains 12 residues. CDR3 in amino acids: CASSAADSGYTF. The DNA of the CDR3 is TGTGCCAGCAGCGCGGCGGACTCCGGCTACACCTTC.

The chain has TRBV20-1 and TRBJ2-1; TRBD2 aligns across 11 bases. Germline trimming cut 3 bases from V and 6 bases from J; bases unmatched to any gene: 13. The germline V gene encodes CDR1 DFQATT and CDR2 SNEGSKA (reference sequence). This CDR3 spans 17 amino acids. The CDR3 protein is CSASVGLAVDGGNEQFF. In nucleotides, the CDR3 is TGCAGTGCTAGCGTGGGACTAGCGGTAGATGGGGGCAATGAGCAGTTCTTC.

This chain connects TRBV7-3 to TRBJ2-1, with TRBD2 identical over 10 bases. V trimming: 4 bases; J trimming: 9 bases; junction bases outside the gene matches: 9. The length of the CDR3 is 15 residues. Germline V gives CDR1 SGHTA, CDR2 FQGTGA. DNA for the CDR3: TGTGCCAGCAGCTCCGGGACTAGCGTTTTAGCTGAGCAGTTCTTC. Translation gives CASSSGTSVLAEQFF.

This clonotype has only one observation. This chain connects TRBV24-1 to TRBJ2-1, with D perhaps TRBD2 (6 bases). CDR3 size: 16 residues. Germline assignment: CDR1 KGHDR and CDR2 SFDVKD. V was trimmed by 4 bases and J by 4 bases, leaving 16 bases between them. CDR3 bases: TGTGCCACCAGTGAAGCTCGGGCAGGGACTTACAATGAGCAGTTCTTC. Translating it yields CATSEARAGTYNEQFF.

The chain has TRBV6-6 and TRBJ2-7, with D hard to call. The V gene's germline CDR1 is MNHNY and CDR2 SVGAGI (reference sequence). CDR3 size: 13 residues. Deletions cut 0 bases from V and 4 bases from J, with 7 bases between. The CDR3 sequence is CASSYSDLYEQYF. CDR3 nucleotide sequence: TGTGCCAGCAGTTACTCCGATCTTTACGAGCAGTACTTC.

This clonotype has only a few counts. The chain couples TRBV20-1 to TRBJ2-5; tentatively, D is TRBD2 (6 bases). Per germline, CDR1 DFQATT and CDR2 SNEGSKA (reference sequence). Trimming left V 6 bases short and J 4 bases short, with 21 bases between. The CDR3 contains 15 residues. The CDR3 DNA reads TGCAGTGCCAGACGAGCTCGCGGGAACGGAGAGACCCAGTACTTC. This translates into CSARRARGNGETQYF.

V gene TRBV20-1 combines with J gene TRBJ2-1, with TRBD2 as a possible D gene (5 bases). There are 14 residues in the CDR3. The germline gives CDR1 DFQATT, CDR2 SNEGSKA (reference sequence). V was clipped by 6 bases and J by 8 bases, with 20 bases between them. The DNA of the CDR3 is TGCAGTGCCACGAAGCGATTCGACTATCATGAGCAGTTCTTC. It codes for CSATKRFDYHEQFF.

The J gene is TRBJ1-2, the V gene TRBV7-9; unclear D gene. The CDR3 runs 13 residues. The germline CDR1 and CDR2 sequences are SEHNR and FQNEAQ (reference sequence). Trimming cost V 1 base and J 2 bases, with 5 bases left between them. CDR3 sequence (DNA): TGTGCCAGCAGCTTAGGAGAAAACTATGGCTACACCTTC. It encodes CASSLGENYGYTF.

The J gene is TRBJ2-1, the V gene TRBV20-1, with 9 bases aligning to TRBD1. CDR1 is DFQATT, CDR2 SNEGSKA, per germline (reference sequence). This CDR3 has 13 amino acids. J was trimmed by 8 bases and V by 6 bases; bases with no gene match: 8. DNA for the CDR3: TGCAGTGCCAGGACAGGGGTCGGCGATGAGCAGTTCTTC. It codes for CSARTGVGDEQFF.

This chain uses TRBV7-2 with TRBJ2-2; 10 nucleotides align to TRBD2. Germline lookup yields CDR1 SGHTA and CDR2 FQGNSA. The CDR3 sequence is 15 residues long. V lost 5 bases, J lost 6 bases, and 6 bases stayed unmatched. CDR3 coding DNA: TGTGCCAGCAGCCCTAGCGGGAGATTTTCCGGGGAGCTGTTTTTT. Translated: CASSPSGRFSGELFF.

The J gene is TRBJ2-3, the V gene TRBV5-6; D might be TRBD1 (5 bases). CDR1 is SGHDT, CDR2 YYEEEE, per germline. CDR3 size: 16 residues. V dropped 4 bases and J dropped 0 bases, with 15 bases sitting between them. The CDR3 region has the DNA TGTGCCAGCAGCCCCCTATTTAGGGGTAGCACAGATACGCAGTATTTT. Its translation is CASSPLFRGSTDTQYF. Full variable domain (outside the CDR3, taken from reference TRBV5-6 and TRBJ2-3): DAGVTQSPTHLIKTRGQQVTLRCSPKSGHDTVSWYQQALGQGPQFIFQYYEEEERQRGNFPDRFSGHQFPNYSSELNVNALLLGDSALYLCASSPLFRGSTDTQYFGPGTRLTVL.

This clonotype has only a few counts. The J gene is TRBJ2-2, the V gene TRBV7-3; D may match TRBD1 or TRBD2 (5 bases each). Germline CDR1 and CDR2: SGHTA and FQGTGA. The CDR3 sequence is 13 residues long. V was trimmed by 0 bases and J by 6 bases, leaving 5 bases between them. The CDR3 is CASSLTGAGELFF. The CDR3, as DNA: TGTGCCAGCAGCTTAACGGGGGCCGGGGAGCTGTTTTTT.

This chain joins TRBV6-5 and TRBJ1-1; TRBD1 agrees at 9 bases. Germline CDR1 and CDR2: MNHEY and SVGAGI. V gave up 6 bases and J gave up 8 bases; unmatched junction bases: 7. This CDR3 has 13 amino acids. The CDR3 coding sequence is TGTGCCAGCAGCACTACCGGGACAGGGGAAGCTTTCTTT. It translates to CASSTTGTGEAFF.

CDR3 in DNA: TGTGCCAGCAGTTACTCCAGACAGGGGAGGTCTGAAGCTTTCTTT. Protein product: CASSYSRQGRSEAFF. V usage is TRBV6-5 and J usage is TRBJ1-1; 8 bases are shared with TRBD1. The CDR3 has 15 residues. J gave up 6 bases and V 0 bases, and 6 bases lay outside the gene matches. CDR1 and CDR2 (germline): MNHEY, SVGAGI.

This clonotype has more than one count but fewer than ten. This chain uses TRBV27 with TRBJ2-7, with 13 bases identical to TRBD2. From germline, CDR1 is MNHEY and CDR2 SMNVEV (reference sequence). The CDR3 totals 16 residues. V gave up 5 bases and J gave up 5 bases; unmatched junction bases: 9. CDR3 in DNA: TGTGCCAGCAGTGTACCGGGACTAGCGGGACGACACGAGCAGTACTTC. Translating gives CASSVPGLAGRHEQYF.

This clonotype came up many times. V gene TRBV7-7 combines with J gene TRBJ1-5; D is perhaps TRBD1 (6 bases). CDR1 is SSHAT and CDR2 is FNYEAQ in the germline V gene (reference sequence). V was shortened by 3 bases and J by 4 bases, with 13 bases between the two germline ends. CDR3 length: 15 residues. The CDR3 DNA sequence: TGTGCCAGCAGCTTTAAAGGACAGCATAATCAGCCCCAGCATTTT. Translated, it gives CASSFKGQHNQPQHF. Full variable domain (remainder filled in from reference TRBV7-7 and TRBJ1-5): GAGVSQSPRYKVTKRGQDVTLRCDPISSHATLYWYQQALGQGPEFLTYFNYEAQPDKSGLPSDRFSAERPEGSISTLTIQRTEQRDSAMYRCASSFKGQHNQPQHFGDGTRLSIL.

The V and J genes are TRBV19 and TRBJ2-1; D may match TRBD1 or TRBD2 (5 bases each). Judging by the DNA end, TRBJ2-7 fits better; the J call may be wrong. This CDR3 region has 15 residues. Germline-derived CDR1 and CDR2 are LNHDA and SQIVND (reference sequence). CDR3 in amino acids: CASSIFRGSYNEQYF. The CDR3 region has the DNA TGTGCCAGTAGTATTTTTCGGGGCTCCTACAATGAGCAGTACTTC.

This clonotype was counted only a few times. The CDR3 region is CASSLGQGDVNEQFF. Here the CDR3 DNA reads TGTGCCAGCAGCTTAGGACAGGGCGACGTCAATGAGCAGTTCTTC. J is TRBJ2-1 and V is TRBV11-2, with TRBD1 matching 7 bases. The trim removed 1 base at V and 6 bases at J, leaving 6 bases unmatched. CDR1 is SGHAT, CDR2 FQNNGV, per germline. This CDR3 comprises 15 residues.

As regards this clonotype: A read error is possible here, since a much larger clone lies one base away. This chain joins TRBV7-2 and TRBJ2-1; D gene unclear. Germline CDR1 SGHTA, CDR2 FQGNSA. The V and J ends lost 0 bases and 6 bases respectively, with 9 bases between them. This CDR3 is built from 14 residues. The CDR3 spells CASSLAYQCNEQFF. DNA for the CDR3: TGTGCCAGCAGCTTAGCCTACCAATGCAATGAGCAGTTCTTC.

This clonotype has only a few counts. This chain links TRBV4-2 with TRBJ2-3; D is possibly TRBD2 (5 bases). V gave up 1 base and J gave up 5 bases, with 10 bases separating them. This CDR3 is 14 amino acids long. In germline, CDR1 is LGHNA, CDR2 YNFKEQ. In DNA form, the CDR3 reads TGTGCCAGCAGCCAAGGAGCGGCTCGAGATACGCAGTATTTT. This encodes CASSQGAARDTQYF.

This clonotype was seen a handful of times. The rearrangement uses TRBV30 and TRBJ1-2, with 9 bases that match TRBD1. Losses at the gene ends were 2 bases for V and 7 bases for J; bases not matched to a gene: 8. CDR3 length equals 14 residues. Germline V gene lookup returns CDR1 GTSNPN and CDR2 SVGIG (reference sequence). The CDR3 spells CAWSQPGQGVGYTF. CDR3 nucleotides: TGTGCCTGGAGTCAACCGGGACAGGGTGTTGGCTACACCTTC.

This clonotype was counted between two and nine times. The junction departs from germline at one end; a sequencing error may be responsible. V and J are TRBV7-2 and TRBJ2-1; the D call may be TRBD1 or TRBD2 (5 bases each). The CDR3 is made up of 14 amino acids. Germline V gene lookup returns CDR1 SGHTA and CDR2 FQGNSA. The CDR3 DNA sequence: TGTGCCAGCAGTTTAGAGGGGTGGGTTGGTGAGCAGTTCTTC. Protein product: CASSLEGWVGEQFF. Based on the CDR3 plus reference TRBV7-2 and TRBJ2-1, the full variable domain is GAGVSQSPSNKVTEKGKDVELRCDPISGHTALYWYRQSLGQGLEFLIYFQGNSAPDKSGLPSDRFSAERTGGSVSTLTIQRTQQEDSAVYLCASSLEGWVGEQFFGPGTRLTVL.

The chain joins TRBV7-8 to TRBJ1-2, with 8 positions matching TRBD1. This CDR3 is built from 13 residues. The V segment lost 5 bases and the J segment 5 bases; nucleotides outside the gene matches: 4. From germline, CDR1 is SGHVS and CDR2 FQNEAQ. The CDR3 DNA follows: TGTGCCAGCAGCCAGACAGGGGAGTATGGCTACACCTTC. Its translation is CASSQTGEYGYTF.

This clonotype was seen more than once but under ten times. V gene TRBV12-3 or TRBV12-4 combines with J gene TRBJ1-2; 8 bases match TRBD1. The V segment lost 5 bases and the J segment 3 bases; nucleotides outside the gene matches: 8. The CDR3 consists of 15 residues. Written as DNA, the CDR3 is TGTGCCAGCAGTGGGGACAGGCGTCCATACTATGGCTACACCTTC. The encoded protein is CASSGDRRPYYGYTF.

This clonotype was picked up a small number of times. V and J are TRBV29-1 and TRBJ2-6; D not certain. The germline CDR1 and CDR2 sequences are SQVTM and ANQGSEA. CDR3 length equals 15 residues. V was clipped by 1 base and J by 2 bases, with 9 bases between them. The CDR3 sequence is CSVEGGSPGANVLTF. The DNA for the CDR3 is TGCAGCGTTGAAGGCGGATCCCCTGGGGCCAACGTCCTGACTTTC.

V and J are TRBV14 and TRBJ1-4; TRBD1 aligns across 10 bases. Germline V gene sequence: CDR1 SGHDN, CDR2 FVKESK. The CDR3 is 16 amino acids. V was pared by 4 bases and J by 3 bases, with 5 bases of the junction left unmatched. CDR3 sequence (DNA): TGTGCCAGCAGCCGAGGGACAGGGGTTCCTAATGAAAAACTGTTTTTT. Amino acids: CASSRGTGVPNEKLFF.